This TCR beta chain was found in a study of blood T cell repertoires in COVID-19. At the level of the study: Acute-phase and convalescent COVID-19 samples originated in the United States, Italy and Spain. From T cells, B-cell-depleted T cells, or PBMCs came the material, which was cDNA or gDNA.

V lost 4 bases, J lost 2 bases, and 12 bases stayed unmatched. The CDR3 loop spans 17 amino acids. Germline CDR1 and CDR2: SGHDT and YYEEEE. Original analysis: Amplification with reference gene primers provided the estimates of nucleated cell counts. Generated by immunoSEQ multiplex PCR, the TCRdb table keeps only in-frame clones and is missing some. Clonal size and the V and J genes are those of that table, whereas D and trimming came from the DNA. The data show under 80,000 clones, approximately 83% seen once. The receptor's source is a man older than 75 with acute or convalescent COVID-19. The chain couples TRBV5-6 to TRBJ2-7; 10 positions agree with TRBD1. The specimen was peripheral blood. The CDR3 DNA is TGTGCCAGCAGCCCGGGCGAGTGGGACAGGGGTGCCTACGAGCAGTACTTC. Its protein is CASSPGEWDRGAYEQYF.